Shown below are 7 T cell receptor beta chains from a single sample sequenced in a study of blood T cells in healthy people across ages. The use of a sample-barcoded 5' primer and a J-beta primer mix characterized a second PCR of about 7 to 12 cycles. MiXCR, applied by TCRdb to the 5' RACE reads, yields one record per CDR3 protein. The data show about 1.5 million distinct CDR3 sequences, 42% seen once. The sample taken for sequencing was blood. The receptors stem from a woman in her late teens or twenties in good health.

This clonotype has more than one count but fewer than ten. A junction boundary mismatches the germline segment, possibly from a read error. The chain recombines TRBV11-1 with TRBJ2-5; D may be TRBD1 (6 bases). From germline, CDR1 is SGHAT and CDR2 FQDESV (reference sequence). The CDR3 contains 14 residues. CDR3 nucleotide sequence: TGTGCCAGCAGCATAGCAGGGGATGAAGAGACCCAGTACTTC. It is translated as CASSIAGDEETQYF. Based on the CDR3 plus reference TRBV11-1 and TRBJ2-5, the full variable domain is EAEVAQSPRYKITEKSQAVAFWCDPISGHATLYWYRQILGQGPELLVQFQDESVVDDSQLPKDRFSAERLKGVDSTLKIQPAELGDSAMYLCASSIAGDEETQYFGPGTRLLVL.

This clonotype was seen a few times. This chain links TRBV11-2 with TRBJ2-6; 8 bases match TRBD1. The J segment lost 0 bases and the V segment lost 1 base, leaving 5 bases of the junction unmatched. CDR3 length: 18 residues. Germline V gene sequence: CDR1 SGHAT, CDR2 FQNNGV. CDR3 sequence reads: CASSLGGTGGSGANVLTF. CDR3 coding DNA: TGTGCCAGCAGCTTAGGCGGGACAGGAGGCTCTGGGGCCAACGTCCTGACTTTC.

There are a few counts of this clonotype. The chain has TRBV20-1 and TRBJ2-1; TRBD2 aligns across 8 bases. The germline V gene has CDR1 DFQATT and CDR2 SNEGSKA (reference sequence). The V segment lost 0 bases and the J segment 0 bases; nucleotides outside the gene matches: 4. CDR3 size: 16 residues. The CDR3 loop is CSARDSSGSSYNEQFF. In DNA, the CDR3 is TGCAGTGCTAGAGATTCAAGCGGGAGCTCCTACAATGAGCAGTTCTTC.

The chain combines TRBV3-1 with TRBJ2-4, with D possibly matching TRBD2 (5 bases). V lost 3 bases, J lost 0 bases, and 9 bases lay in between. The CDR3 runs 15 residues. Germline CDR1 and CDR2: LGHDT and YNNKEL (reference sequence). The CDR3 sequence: CASSHGAVAKNIQYF. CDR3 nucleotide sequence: TGTGCCAGCAGCCACGGAGCGGTAGCCAAAAACATTCAGTACTTC.

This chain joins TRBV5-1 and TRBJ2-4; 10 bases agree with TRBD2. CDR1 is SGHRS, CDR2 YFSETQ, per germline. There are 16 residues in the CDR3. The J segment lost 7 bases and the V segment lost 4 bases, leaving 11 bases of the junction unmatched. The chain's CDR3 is CASSPSSGGPLNIQYF. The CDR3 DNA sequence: TGCGCCAGCAGCCCGTCTAGCGGGGGCCCCCTGAACATTCAGTACTTC.

This CDR3 is CASSTRDRALATNEKLFF. In DNA, the CDR3 is TGTGCCAGCAGTACCCGGGACAGAGCCCTTGCAACTAATGAAAAACTGTTTTTT. This chain connects TRBV27 to TRBJ1-4, with 7 positions matching TRBD1. The CDR3 has 18 amino acids. Trimming cost V 5 bases and J 0 bases; bases outside gene matches: 12. The germline V gene has CDR1 MNHEY and CDR2 SMNVEV (reference sequence).

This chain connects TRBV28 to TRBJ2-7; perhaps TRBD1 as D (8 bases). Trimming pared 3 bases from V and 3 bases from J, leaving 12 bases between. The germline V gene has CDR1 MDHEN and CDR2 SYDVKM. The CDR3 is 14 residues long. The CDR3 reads CASSFYRGGYEQYF. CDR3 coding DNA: TGTGCCAGCAGTTTCTACAGGGGGGGCTACGAGCAGTACTTC.